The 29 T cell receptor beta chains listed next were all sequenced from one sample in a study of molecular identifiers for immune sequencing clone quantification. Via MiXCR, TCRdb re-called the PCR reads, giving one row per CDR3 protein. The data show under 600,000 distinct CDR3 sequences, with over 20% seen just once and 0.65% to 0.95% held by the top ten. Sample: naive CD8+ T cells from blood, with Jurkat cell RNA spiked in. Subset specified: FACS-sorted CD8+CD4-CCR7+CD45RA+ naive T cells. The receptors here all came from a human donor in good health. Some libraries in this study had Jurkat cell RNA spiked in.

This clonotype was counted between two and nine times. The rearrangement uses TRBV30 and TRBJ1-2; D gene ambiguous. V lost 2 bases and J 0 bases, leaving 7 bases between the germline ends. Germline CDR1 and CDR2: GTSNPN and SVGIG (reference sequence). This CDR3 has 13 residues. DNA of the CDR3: TGTGCCTGGAGTCCGGGATCTAACTATGGCTACACCTTC. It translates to CAWSPGSNYGYTF.

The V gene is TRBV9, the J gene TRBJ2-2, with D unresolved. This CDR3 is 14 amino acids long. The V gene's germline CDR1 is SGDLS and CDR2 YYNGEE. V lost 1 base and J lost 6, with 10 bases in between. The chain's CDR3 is CASSVTSGSGELFF. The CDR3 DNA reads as TGTGCCAGCAGCGTAACATCAGGATCCGGGGAGCTGTTTTTT.

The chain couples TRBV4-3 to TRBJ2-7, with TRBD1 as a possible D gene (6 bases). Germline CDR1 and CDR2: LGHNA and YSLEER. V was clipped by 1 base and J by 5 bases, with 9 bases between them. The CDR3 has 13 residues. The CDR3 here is CASSQAGVDEQYF. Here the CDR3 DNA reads TGCGCCAGCAGCCAAGCAGGGGTCGACGAGCAGTACTTC.

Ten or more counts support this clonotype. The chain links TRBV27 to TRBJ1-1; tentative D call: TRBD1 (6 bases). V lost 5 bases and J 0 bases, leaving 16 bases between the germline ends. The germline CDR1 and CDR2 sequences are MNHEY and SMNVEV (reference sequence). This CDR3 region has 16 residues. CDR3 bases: TGTGCCAGCAGTCCCCCGCCGGACAGACTGAACACTGAAGCTTTCTTT. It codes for CASSPPPDRLNTEAFF.

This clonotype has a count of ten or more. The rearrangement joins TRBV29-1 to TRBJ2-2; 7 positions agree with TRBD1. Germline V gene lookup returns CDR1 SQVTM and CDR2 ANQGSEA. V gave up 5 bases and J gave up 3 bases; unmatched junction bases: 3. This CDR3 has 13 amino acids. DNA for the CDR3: TGCAGCGTTTTGACAGGGTACACCGGGGAGCTGTTTTTT. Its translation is CSVLTGYTGELFF.

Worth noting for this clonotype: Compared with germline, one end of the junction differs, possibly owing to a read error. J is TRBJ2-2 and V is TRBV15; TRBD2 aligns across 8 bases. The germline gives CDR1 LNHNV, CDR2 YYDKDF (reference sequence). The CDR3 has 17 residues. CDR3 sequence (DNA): TGTGCCACCGGCAGAGATCGGAGCGGGAGTCTCACCGGGGAGCTGTTTTTT. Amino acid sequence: CATGRDRSGSLTGELFF.

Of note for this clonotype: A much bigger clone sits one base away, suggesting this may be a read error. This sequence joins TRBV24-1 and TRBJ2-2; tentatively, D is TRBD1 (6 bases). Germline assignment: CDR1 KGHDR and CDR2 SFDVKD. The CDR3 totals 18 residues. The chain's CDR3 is CATGDNTGTLINTGELFF. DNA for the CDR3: TGTGCCACCGGTGACAATACAGGGACACTAATTAACACCGGGGAGCTGTTTTTT.

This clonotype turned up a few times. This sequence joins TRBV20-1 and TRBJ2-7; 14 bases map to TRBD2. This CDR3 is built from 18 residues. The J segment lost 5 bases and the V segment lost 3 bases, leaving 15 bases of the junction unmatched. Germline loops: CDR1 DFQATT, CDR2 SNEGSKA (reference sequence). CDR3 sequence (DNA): TGCAGTGCTAGCCGGGAAAAATGGACTAGCGGGAGGAGGGACGAGCAGTACTTC. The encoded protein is CSASREKWTSGRRDEQYF.

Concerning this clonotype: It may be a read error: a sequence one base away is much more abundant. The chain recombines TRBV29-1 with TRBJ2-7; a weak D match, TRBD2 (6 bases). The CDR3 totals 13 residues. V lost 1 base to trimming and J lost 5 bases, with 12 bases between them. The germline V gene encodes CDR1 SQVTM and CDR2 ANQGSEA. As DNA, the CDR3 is TGCAGCGTTGAAGGTCGGAGGGAGAACGAGCAGTACTTC. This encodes CSVEGRRENEQYF.

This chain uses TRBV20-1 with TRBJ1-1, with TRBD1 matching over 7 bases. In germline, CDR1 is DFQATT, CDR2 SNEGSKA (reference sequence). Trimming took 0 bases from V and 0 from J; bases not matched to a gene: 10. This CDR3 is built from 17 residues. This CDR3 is CSARDLRRGQLNTEAFF. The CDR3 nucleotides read TGCAGTGCTAGAGATCTTCGTAGGGGACAGCTGAACACTGAAGCTTTCTTT.

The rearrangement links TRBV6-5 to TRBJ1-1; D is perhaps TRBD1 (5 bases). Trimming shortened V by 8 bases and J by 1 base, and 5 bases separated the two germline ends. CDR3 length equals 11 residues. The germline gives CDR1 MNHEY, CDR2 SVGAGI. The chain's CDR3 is CASGQNTEAFF. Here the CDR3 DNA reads TGTGCCAGCGGACAGAACACTGAAGCTTTCTTT.

The DNA for the CDR3 is TGCAGTGCTAGAGACATGTCCTACGAGCAGTACTTC. Translation: CSARDMSYEQYF. This chain uses TRBV20-1 with TRBJ2-7; no firm D call. Trimming cost V 0 bases and J 1 base, with 4 bases left between them. The CDR3 has 12 amino acids. Germline CDR1 DFQATT, CDR2 SNEGSKA (reference sequence).

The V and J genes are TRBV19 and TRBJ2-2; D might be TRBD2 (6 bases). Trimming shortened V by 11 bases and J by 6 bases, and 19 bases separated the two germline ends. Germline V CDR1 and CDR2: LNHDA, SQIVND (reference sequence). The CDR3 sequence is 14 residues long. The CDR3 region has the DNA TGTGCCTGTCTGCTAGCGAGATCTCCCGGGGAGCTGTTTTTT. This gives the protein CACLLARSPGELFF.

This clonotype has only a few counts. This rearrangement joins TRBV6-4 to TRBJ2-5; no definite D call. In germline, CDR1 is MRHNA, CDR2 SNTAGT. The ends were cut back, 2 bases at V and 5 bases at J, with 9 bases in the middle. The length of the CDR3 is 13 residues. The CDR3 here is CASSDRGGETQYF. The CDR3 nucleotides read TGTGCCAGCAGTGACCGTGGTGGGGAGACCCAGTACTTC.

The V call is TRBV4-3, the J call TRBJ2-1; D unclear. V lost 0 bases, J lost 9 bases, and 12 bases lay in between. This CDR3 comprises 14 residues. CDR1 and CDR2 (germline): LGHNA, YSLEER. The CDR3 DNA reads TGCGCCAGCAGCCAAGACAGGAGCCGTGGTGAGCAGTTCTTC. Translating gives CASSQDRSRGEQFF.

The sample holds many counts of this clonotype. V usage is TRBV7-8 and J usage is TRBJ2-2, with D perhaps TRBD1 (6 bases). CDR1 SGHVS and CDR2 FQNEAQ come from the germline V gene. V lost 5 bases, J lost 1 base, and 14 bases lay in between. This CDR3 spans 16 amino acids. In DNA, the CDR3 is TGTGCCAGCAGCCGAGAAGGGACATTGAACACCGGGGAGCTGTTTTTT. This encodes CASSREGTLNTGELFF. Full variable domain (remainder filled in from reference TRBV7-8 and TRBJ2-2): GAGVSQSPRYKVAKRGQDVALRCDPISGHVSLFWYQQALGQGPEFLTYFQNEAQLDKSGLPSDRFFAERPEGSVSTLKIQRTQQEDSAVYLCASSREGTLNTGELFFGEGSRLTVL.

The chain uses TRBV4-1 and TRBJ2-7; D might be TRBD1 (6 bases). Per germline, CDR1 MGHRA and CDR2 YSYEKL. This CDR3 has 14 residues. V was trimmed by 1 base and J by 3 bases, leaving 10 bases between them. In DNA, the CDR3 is TGCGCCAGCAGCCAAGTGGACAGTAACTACGAGCAGTACTTC. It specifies CASSQVDSNYEQYF.

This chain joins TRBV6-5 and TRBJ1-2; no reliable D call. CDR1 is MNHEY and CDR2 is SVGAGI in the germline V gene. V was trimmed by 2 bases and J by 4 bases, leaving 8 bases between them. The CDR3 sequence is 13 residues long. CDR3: CASSYRASYGYTF. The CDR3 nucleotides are TGTGCCAGCAGTTACCGCGCTTCCTATGGCTACACCTTC.

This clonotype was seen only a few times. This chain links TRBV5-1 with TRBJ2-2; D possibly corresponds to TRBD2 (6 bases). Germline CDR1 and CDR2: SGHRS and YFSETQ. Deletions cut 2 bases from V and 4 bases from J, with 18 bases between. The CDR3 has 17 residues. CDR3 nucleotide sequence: TGCGCCAGCAGCTTCGTAATGGGTCAGGGACTCACCGGGGAGCTGTTTTTT. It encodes CASSFVMGQGLTGELFF.

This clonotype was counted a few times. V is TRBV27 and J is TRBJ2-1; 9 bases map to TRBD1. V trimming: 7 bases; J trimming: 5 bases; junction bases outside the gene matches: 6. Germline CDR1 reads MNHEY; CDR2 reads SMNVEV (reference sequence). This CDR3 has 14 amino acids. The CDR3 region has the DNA TGTGCCAGCACGAGGGACAGGGCGGACAATGAGCAGTTCTTC. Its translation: CASTRDRADNEQFF.

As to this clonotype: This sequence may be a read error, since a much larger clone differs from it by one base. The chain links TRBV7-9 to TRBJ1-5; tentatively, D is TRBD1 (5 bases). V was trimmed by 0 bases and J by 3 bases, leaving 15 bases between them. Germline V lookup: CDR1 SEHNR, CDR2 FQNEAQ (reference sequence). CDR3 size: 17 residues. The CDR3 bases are TGTGCCAGCAGCTTAGCGAATGTTACAGGTTACAATCAGCCCCAGCATTTT. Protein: CASSLANVTGYNQPQHF.

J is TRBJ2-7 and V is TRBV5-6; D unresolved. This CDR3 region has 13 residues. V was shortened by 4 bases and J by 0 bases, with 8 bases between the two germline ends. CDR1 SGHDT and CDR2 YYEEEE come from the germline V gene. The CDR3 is CASSDWGSYEQYF. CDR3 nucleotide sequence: TGTGCCAGCAGCGATTGGGGCTCCTACGAGCAGTACTTC.

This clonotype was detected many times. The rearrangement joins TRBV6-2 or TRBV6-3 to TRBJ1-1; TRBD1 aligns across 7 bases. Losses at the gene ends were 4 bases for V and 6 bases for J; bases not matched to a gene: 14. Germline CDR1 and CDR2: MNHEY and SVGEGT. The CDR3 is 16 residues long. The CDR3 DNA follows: TGTGCCAGCAGTTCCTTAGACAGGGCCAGTACTTCTGAAGCTTTCTTT. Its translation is CASSSLDRASTSEAFF.

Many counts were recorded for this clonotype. CDR3 coding DNA: TGCGCCAGCAGCCAAGCGCCAGGGGAGAATCAGCCCCAGCATTTT. Translated, it gives CASSQAPGENQPQHF. This chain connects TRBV4-1 to TRBJ1-5, with a possible D match to TRBD1 (6 bases). Per the germline V gene, CDR1 is MGHRA and CDR2 is YSYEKL. V shed 1 base and J shed 4 bases, with 11 bases lying between them. The CDR3 has 15 residues.

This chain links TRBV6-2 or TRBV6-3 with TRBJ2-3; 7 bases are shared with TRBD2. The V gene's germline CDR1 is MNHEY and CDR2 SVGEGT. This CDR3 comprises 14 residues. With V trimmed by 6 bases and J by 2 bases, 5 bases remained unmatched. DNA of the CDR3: TGTGCCAGCAGGGCTAGCGGACTCACAGATACGCAGTATTTT. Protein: CASRASGLTDTQYF.

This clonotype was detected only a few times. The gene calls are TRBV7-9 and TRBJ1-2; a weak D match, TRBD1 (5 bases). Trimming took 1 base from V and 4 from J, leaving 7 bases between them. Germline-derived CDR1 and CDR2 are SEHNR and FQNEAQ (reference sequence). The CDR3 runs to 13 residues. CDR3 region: CASSLDGGYGYTF. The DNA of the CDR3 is TGTGCCAGCAGCTTAGACGGGGGCTATGGCTACACCTTC.

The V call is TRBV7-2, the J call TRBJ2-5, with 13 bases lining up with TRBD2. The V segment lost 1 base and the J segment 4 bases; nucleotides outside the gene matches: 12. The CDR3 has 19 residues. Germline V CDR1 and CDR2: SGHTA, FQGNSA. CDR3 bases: TGTGCCAGCAGCTTAGACCCGGGACTAGCGGGATATATGGCAGAGACCCAGTACTTC. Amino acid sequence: CASSLDPGLAGYMAETQYF.

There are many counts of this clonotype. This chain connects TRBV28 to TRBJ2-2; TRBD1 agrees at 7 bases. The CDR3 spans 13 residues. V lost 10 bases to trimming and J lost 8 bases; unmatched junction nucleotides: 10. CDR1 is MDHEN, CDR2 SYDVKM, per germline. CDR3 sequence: CANSDRLSGELFF. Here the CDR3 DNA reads TGTGCCAACTCGGACAGGTTGTCAGGGGAGCTGTTTTTT.

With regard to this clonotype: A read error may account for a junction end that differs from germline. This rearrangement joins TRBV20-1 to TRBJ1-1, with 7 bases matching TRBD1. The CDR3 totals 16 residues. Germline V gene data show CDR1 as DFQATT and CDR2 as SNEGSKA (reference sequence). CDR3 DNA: TGCATTGCTAGGGGGCGAGGACAAAGCCTAAACACTGAAGCTTTCTTT. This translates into CIARGRGQSLNTEAFF.